These 22 T cell receptor beta chains share one sample of origin, sequenced in a study of T cells after yellow fever vaccination (dated by TCRdb to about 2019). This specimen's treatment or condition label, interpreted: live attenuated yellow fever vaccine strain. The library relied on 5' RACE. Data came from an Illumina NovaSeq 6000. Clones were called with MiXCR by TCRdb after fastp trimmed the public reads at Q25, and only in-frame beta chains were retained. Merged by CDR3 protein, the rows form single entries marked with the most common genes and DNA. The sample table holds a few hundred thousand distinct CDR3 sequences, of which around 3.9% were seen once. The ten largest clones take up around 24% of the sample. The source material was PBMCs, sampled on the day of the yellow fever booster vaccination. These receptors came from a man aged 18 to 30 who received the YFV17D yellow fever vaccine.

The chain has TRBV7-2 and TRBJ2-5, with D perhaps TRBD2 (5 bases). The CDR3 totals 14 residues. V was pared by 5 bases and J by 3 bases, with 13 bases between. Germline CDR1 SGHTA, CDR2 FQGNSA. The CDR3 spells CASSHHGKEETQYF. The CDR3 DNA reads TGTGCCAGCAGCCACCACGGGAAAGAAGAGACCCAGTACTTC.

CDR3 region: CASSFYKRDEQFF. Written as DNA, the CDR3 is TGTGCCAGCAGCTTTTATAAGCGTGATGAGCAGTTCTTC. The chain joins TRBV5-4 to TRBJ2-1; the D is unclear. Germline CDR1 SGHNT, CDR2 YYREEE (reference sequence). The V gene lost 2 bases and the J gene lost 8 bases, with 11 bases spanning the gap. CDR3 length: 13 amino acids.

This clonotype was detected ten times or more. The chain joins TRBV10-3 to TRBJ1-5, with unresolved D. CDR3 size: 16 residues. Germline CDR1 reads ENHRY; CDR2 reads SYGVKD. Trimming removed 4 bases from V and 1 base from J, with 14 bases in between. For the CDR3, the DNA is TGTGCCATCAGTGCTGGGGAGGGCCCGAGCAATCAGCCCCAGCATTTT. Its protein is CAISAGEGPSNQPQHF.

This chain connects TRBV6-1 to TRBJ1-2, with D hard to call. Trimming cost V 6 bases and J 9 bases, with 17 bases left between them. The germline CDR1 and CDR2 sequences are MNHNS and SASEGT. This CDR3 has 13 amino acids. As DNA, the CDR3 is TGTGCCAGCAGCCCAAGGCGGGAAGGGAGCTACACCTTC. It specifies CASSPRREGSYTF.

The rearrangement joins TRBV3-1 to TRBJ2-3; 10 bases agree with TRBD2. From germline, CDR1 is LGHDT and CDR2 YNNKEL (reference sequence). V lost 3 bases and J lost 1; bases outside the gene matches: 1. This CDR3 contains 15 residues. CDR3 bases: TGTGCCAGCAGCCAGGGGACTAGCGGCACAGATACGCAGTATTTT. Protein sequence: CASSQGTSGTDTQYF.

CDR3: CASSSGQGSDIQYF. Here the CDR3 DNA reads TGTGCCAGTAGTTCGGGACAGGGGAGTGACATTCAGTACTTC. This chain links TRBV19 with TRBJ2-4; TRBD1 agrees at 10 bases. V was pared by 5 bases and J by 8 bases, with 6 bases of the junction left unmatched. CDR1 is LNHDA and CDR2 is SQIVND in the germline V gene (reference sequence). CDR3 length equals 14 residues.

This sequence joins TRBV4-1 and TRBJ2-7, with D maybe TRBD1 (7 bases). The CDR3 has 16 residues. The V gene lost 0 bases and the J gene lost 5 bases, with 17 bases spanning the gap. CDR1 and CDR2 from the germline V gene are MGHRA and YSYEKL. Here the CDR3 DNA reads TGCGCCAGCAGCCAAGAGGGACGCAGGGGGGCCGACGAGCAGTACTTC. It translates to CASSQEGRRGADEQYF.

This clonotype was recorded a few times. The V and J genes are TRBV18 and TRBJ1-1; D is undetermined. The CDR3 sequence is 14 residues long. V lost 5 bases and J lost 8, with 18 bases in between. Germline CDR1 KGHSH, CDR2 LQKENI. The CDR3 DNA reads TGTGCCAGCTCATCGGGAGGATATCCCGGCGAAGCTTTCTTT. Its translation is CASSSGGYPGEAFF.

In this sample, this clonotype turned up many times. The chain links TRBV12-3 or TRBV12-4 to TRBJ2-3, with 9 bases identical to TRBD2. V was clipped by 10 bases and J by 2 bases; unmatched bases: 13. The CDR3 loop spans 16 amino acids. The CDR3 protein is CANPKHSGGNTDTQYF. The CDR3 region has the DNA TGTGCCAATCCTAAGCATAGCGGGGGAAACACAGATACGCAGTATTTT.

This clonotype appeared many times. This chain joins TRBV7-2 and TRBJ2-1, with D tentatively TRBD1 (7 bases). This CDR3 comprises 16 residues. Germline V gene lookup returns CDR1 SGHTA and CDR2 FQGNSA. V lost 1 base to trimming and J lost 5 bases, with 15 bases between them. This chain's CDR3 is CASSLGGTASNNEQFF. The CDR3 bases are TGTGCCAGCAGCTTAGGCGGGACAGCATCTAACAATGAGCAGTTCTTC.

J is TRBJ2-7 and V is TRBV7-2; TRBD2 aligns across 7 bases. Trimming removed 3 bases from V and 3 bases from J; junction bases left unmatched: 5. The CDR3 is made up of 14 amino acids. Germline-derived CDR1 and CDR2 are SGHTA and FQGNSA. As DNA, the CDR3 is TGTGCCAGCAGCTTTGCCTGGGGGGGCTACGAGCAGTACTTC. Amino acids: CASSFAWGGYEQYF.

V and J are TRBV11-2 and TRBJ2-1; D might be TRBD1 (5 bases). Trimming left V 2 bases short and J 9 bases short, with 11 bases between. The germline V gene encodes CDR1 SGHAT and CDR2 FQNNGV. CDR3 length equals 13 residues. This chain's CDR3 is CASSLLGRFEQFF. The CDR3 DNA sequence: TGTGCCAGCAGCTTATTGGGGCGGTTTGAGCAGTTCTTC.

The sample holds many counts of this clonotype. The chain recombines TRBV7-2 with TRBJ2-1; D not resolved. Trimming left V 5 bases short and J 10 bases short, with 12 bases between. CDR3 length: 12 residues. Germline CDR1 and CDR2: SGHTA and FQGNSA. The CDR3 sequence is CASSPRVTEQFF. CDR3 in DNA: TGTGCCAGCAGCCCCCGGGTTACCGAGCAGTTCTTC. The whole variable domain, filled in from reference TRBV7-2 and TRBJ2-1, reads GAGVSQSPSNKVTEKGKDVELRCDPISGHTALYWYRQSLGQGLEFLIYFQGNSAPDKSGLPSDRFSAERTGGSVSTLTIQRTQQEDSAVYLCASSPRVTEQFFGPGTRLTVL.

This clonotype was counted ten times or more. The chain combines TRBV6-5 with TRBJ2-2, with 7 bases that match TRBD1. The CDR3 is 16 residues long. Trimming removed 5 bases from V and 1 base from J; junction bases left unmatched: 7. CDR1 and CDR2 from the germline V gene are MNHEY and SVGAGI. The CDR3 loop is CASSHGTAQNTGELFF. The CDR3 bases are TGTGCCAGCAGTCACGGGACAGCCCAGAACACCGGGGAGCTGTTTTTT.

This clonotype came up a few times. The chain carries TRBV7-2 and TRBJ1-5; possible D gene TRBD1, 5 bases. The germline V and J ends were trimmed by 5 bases and 7 bases, with 12 bases remaining between them. The CDR3 totals 13 residues. The germline gives CDR1 SGHTA, CDR2 FQGNSA. CDR3 protein: CASSQRGIQPQHF. In nucleotides, the CDR3 is TGTGCCAGCAGCCAGAGGGGAATACAGCCCCAGCATTTT.

The rearrangement links TRBV6-2 or TRBV6-3 to TRBJ2-4; 7 nucleotides line up with TRBD2. V lost 9 bases and J lost 9; bases outside the gene matches: 14. Germline values: CDR1 MNHEY, CDR2 SVGEGT. The CDR3 has 14 amino acids. The CDR3 DNA is TGTGCCAGTGTAGCGGGTCCCTTCCAGGTCATTCAGTACTTC. Protein product: CASVAGPFQVIQYF.

This clonotype appeared many times. The chain employs TRBV10-1 and TRBJ2-3, with D perhaps matching TRBD2 (8 bases). The CDR3 runs to 15 residues. Trimming took 3 bases from V and 4 from J, leaving 14 bases between them. Per germline, CDR1 WNHNN and CDR2 SYGVQD (reference sequence). CDR3 DNA sequence: TGCGCCAGCAGTGAAGGGACAGCGGGGGCAGATACGCAGTATTTT. Its protein product is CASSEGTAGADTQYF.

This clonotype was seen a few times. The chain carries TRBV20-1 and TRBJ2-2; 7 bases are shared with TRBD2. J gave up 5 bases and V 3 bases, and 6 bases lay outside the gene matches. Germline CDR1 reads DFQATT; CDR2 reads SNEGSKA (reference sequence). This CDR3 region has 14 residues. In DNA form, the CDR3 reads TGCAGTGCTAGTCCCTCGGGAGGAACCGGGGAGCTGTTTTTT. It translates to CSASPSGGTGELFF.

This clonotype was found many times. The genes are TRBV4-1 and TRBJ2-3; D is uncertain. CDR1 MGHRA and CDR2 YSYEKL come from the germline V gene. The CDR3 runs to 14 residues. Between the trimmed V and J ends, which lost 0 bases and 6 bases, there was a span of 10 bases. DNA of the CDR3: TGCGCCAGCAGCCAAGAAACCCCCGCGGATACGCAGTATTTT. Protein sequence: CASSQETPADTQYF.

The J gene is TRBJ2-7, the V gene TRBV6-2 or TRBV6-3, with D maybe TRBD1 (6 bases). CDR1 MNHEY and CDR2 SVGEGT come from the germline V gene. Trimming pared 6 bases from V and 0 bases from J, leaving 27 bases between. There are 19 residues in the CDR3. CDR3 DNA sequence: TGTGCCAGCAGCATTGAGGGGTATCTCGGGGACATCCTCTCCTACGAGCAGTACGTC. This translates into CASSIEGYLGDILSYEQYV.

At least ten counts were recorded for this clonotype. The V gene is TRBV7-6, the J gene TRBJ2-2; unclear D gene. Trimming cost V 4 bases and J 4 bases, with 10 bases left between them. Looked up from germline, CDR1 is SGHVS and CDR2 is FNYEAQ. This CDR3 contains 14 residues. The CDR3 spells CASSWTEITGELFF. DNA of the CDR3: TGTGCCAGCAGCTGGACGGAAATCACCGGGGAGCTGTTTTTT.

This chain links TRBV7-8 with TRBJ2-5, with a tentative D call TRBD1 (6 bases). Germline CDR1 is SGHVS and CDR2 is FQNEAQ. The CDR3 is 14 residues long. V shed 2 bases and J shed 7 bases, with 14 bases lying between them. The CDR3 bases are TGTGCCAGCAGCTTACGGGACAAACCGGGGACCCAGTACTTC. Amino acids: CASSLRDKPGTQYF.